The 29 T cell receptor beta chains given below trace back to one sample, sequenced in a study of blood T cell repertoires in COVID-19. This table comes from immunoSEQ multiplex PCR, and its TCRdb copy is limited to in-frame clones, with some not included. The table has approximately 210,000 clones, roughly nine tenths seen once; the top ten hold 0.75% to 0.9%. The material sequenced was peripheral blood. These receptor sequences come from a woman in her 70s with acute or convalescent COVID-19.

This rearrangement joins TRBV9 to TRBJ1-1; D is unresolved. V was pared by 0 bases and J by 1 base, with 13 bases between. The CDR3 has 16 residues. CDR1 and CDR2 from the germline V gene are SGDLS and YYNGEE. CDR3 loop: CASSVARPGGNTEAFF. For the CDR3, the DNA is TGTGCCAGCAGCGTAGCTCGGCCGGGAGGGAACACTGAAGCTTTCTTT.

This chain links TRBV2 with TRBJ2-2, with D hard to call. Trimming cost V 2 bases and J 4 bases, with 5 bases left between them. Germline V lookup: CDR1 SNHLY, CDR2 FYNNEI. There are 13 residues in the CDR3. CDR3 nucleotide sequence: TGTGCCAGCAGTGAACTGCGCACCGGGGAGCTGTTTTTT. Translating gives CASSELRTGELFF.

This chain uses TRBV18 with TRBJ2-7; 8 nucleotides agree with TRBD1. CDR3 length equals 12 residues. V dropped 3 bases and J dropped 7; count of bases not matched to a gene: 2. The germline V gene has CDR1 KGHSH and CDR2 LQKENI. CDR3 nucleotide sequence: TGTGCCAGCTCACCCCAGGGGGCTGAGCAGTACTTC. Its protein is CASSPQGAEQYF.

This sequence joins TRBV15 and TRBJ2-2; tentative D call: TRBD1 (5 bases). The CDR3 is made up of 15 amino acids. Trimming removed 0 bases at V and 5 bases at J, with 10 bases between. Germline CDR1 is LNHNV and CDR2 is YYDKDF (reference sequence). CDR3 coding DNA: TGTGCCACCAGCAGAGATTTCCGACAGACCGGGGAGCTGTTTTTT. This codes for CATSRDFRQTGELFF.

V and J are TRBV5-1 and TRBJ1-4; no clear D. Germline V gene sequence: CDR1 SGHRS, CDR2 YFSETQ. V was cut by 2 bases and J by 3 bases, with 14 bases left in between. The CDR3 spans 16 residues. The CDR3 coding sequence is TGCGCCAGCAGCTTAGGAGGGATCTTAGCTAATGAAAAACTGTTTTTT. Protein product: CASSLGGILANEKLFF.

This chain links TRBV6-2 or TRBV6-3 with TRBJ1-1, with 10 bases identical to TRBD1. The J segment lost 4 bases and the V segment lost 6 bases, leaving 8 bases of the junction unmatched. The CDR3 contains 15 residues. The germline gives CDR1 MNHEY, CDR2 SVGEGT. The CDR3 sequence: CASSTRQGAGTEAFF. The CDR3 bases are TGTGCCAGCAGCACTCGACAGGGGGCGGGCACTGAAGCTTTCTTT.

This clone is a singleton in its sample. V usage is TRBV12-3 or TRBV12-4 and J usage is TRBJ2-7, with a possible D match to TRBD2 (5 bases). V was trimmed by 6 bases and J by 6 bases, leaving 9 bases between them. CDR3 size: 11 residues. The CDR3 DNA reads as TGTGCCAGCAGCTCGGGGTTCGAGCAGTACTTC. This sequence encodes CASSSGFEQYF.

The V gene is TRBV9, the J gene TRBJ2-3; TRBD2 agrees at 8 bases. The CDR3 length is 17 residues. The V segment lost 4 bases and the J segment 8 bases; nucleotides outside the gene matches: 18. Germline lookup yields CDR1 SGDLS and CDR2 YYNGEE. The CDR3: CASSPQGSGTPGSTQYF. The CDR3 DNA is TGTGCCAGCAGCCCCCAGGGTAGCGGGACACCGGGGAGTACGCAGTATTTT.

CDR3 residues: CASSLLGPTGNEKLFF. The CDR3 DNA reads TGTGCCAGCAGCTTATTAGGCCCCACGGGAAATGAAAAACTGTTTTTT. This chain connects TRBV7-9 to TRBJ1-4; no firm D call. Germline CDR1 is SEHNR and CDR2 is FQNEAQ (reference sequence). V dropped 2 bases and J dropped 5 bases, with 15 bases sitting between them. This CDR3 spans 16 amino acids.

The chain is built from TRBV14 and TRBJ1-1, with a tentative D call TRBD1 (5 bases). The germline CDR1 and CDR2 sequences are SGHDN and FVKESK. The V end was cut by 1 base, the J end by 5 bases, with 14 bases between. The CDR3 covers 15 residues. The CDR3 DNA reads TGTGCCAGCAGCCAAGTTAAATCAGGGAGGACTGAAGCTTTCTTT. Amino acids: CASSQVKSGRTEAFF.

This sequence joins TRBV5-1 and TRBJ1-1; TRBD1 is a possible D gene (5 bases). Germline V CDR1 and CDR2: SGHRS, YFSETQ. Trimming removed 4 bases at V and 1 base at J, with 14 bases between. The CDR3 contains 15 residues. In DNA form, the CDR3 reads TGCGCCAGCAGCGTTTCGACAGCATCGAACACTGAAGCTTTCTTT. This codes for CASSVSTASNTEAFF.

This chain joins TRBV18 and TRBJ1-1; no reliable D call. CDR1 is KGHSH, CDR2 LQKENI, per germline. Trimming left V 0 bases short and J 1 base short, with 9 bases between. The CDR3 totals 15 residues. The CDR3 loop is CASSPPSLRNTEAFF. The CDR3 DNA reads TGTGCCAGCTCACCACCGAGCCTGAGGAACACTGAAGCTTTCTTT.

The rearrangement links TRBV28 to TRBJ2-7, with TRBD1 matching 8 bases. V shed 6 bases and J 4 bases; nucleotides not matched to a gene: 8. CDR1 MDHEN and CDR2 SYDVKM come from the germline V gene. The CDR3 runs to 14 residues. CDR3 sequence (DNA): TGTGCCAGCAGCAGAACAGGGGGTAGGTACGAGCAGTACTTC. Translated: CASSRTGGRYEQYF.

The rearrangement uses TRBV6-5 and TRBJ1-5; 7 positions agree with TRBD1. The J segment lost 6 bases and the V segment lost 6 bases, leaving 11 bases of the junction unmatched. The CDR3 consists of 15 residues. Looked up from germline, CDR1 is MNHEY and CDR2 is SVGAGI. CDR3 nucleotides: TGTGCCAGCAGCCTAACAGGGGAGAAGCGTCAGCCCCAGCATTTT. Translated, it gives CASSLTGEKRQPQHF.

This chain uses TRBV5-6 with TRBJ2-1, with 8 bases lining up with TRBD1. CDR3 length equals 15 residues. Germline V gene lookup returns CDR1 SGHDT and CDR2 YYEEEE. Unmatched junction bases numbered 6, after V lost 2 bases and J lost 5 bases. CDR3 amino acids: CASSFPWTGNNEQFF. CDR3 nucleotides: TGTGCCAGCAGCTTTCCCTGGACAGGGAACAATGAGCAGTTCTTC. The variable domain in full, with the rest retrieved from reference TRBV5-6 and TRBJ2-1, is DAGVTQSPTHLIKTRGQQVTLRCSPKSGHDTVSWYQQALGQGPQFIFQYYEEEERQRGNFPDRFSGHQFPNYSSELNVNALLLGDSALYLCASSFPWTGNNEQFFGPGTRLTVL.

The chain carries TRBV24-1 and TRBJ2-5; D call uncertain. Germline CDR1 reads KGHDR; CDR2 reads SFDVKD. Between the trimmed V and J ends, which lost 3 bases and 5 bases, there was a span of 9 bases. This CDR3 is 13 amino acids long. The CDR3 reads CATSDEARETQYF. CDR3 bases: TGTGCCACCAGTGATGAGGCTAGGGAGACCCAGTACTTC.

The rearrangement joins TRBV5-4 to TRBJ1-2; D possibly corresponds to TRBD1 (6 bases). Per germline, CDR1 SGHNT and CDR2 YYREEE (reference sequence). The CDR3 has 13 residues. Trimming shortened V by 3 bases and J by 14 bases, and 20 bases separated the two germline ends. The CDR3 is CASSSGGAVLNTF. The DNA for the CDR3 is TGTGCCAGCAGCTCTGGGGGGGCAGTTCTTAATACCTTC.

This clone showed up just once. The gene calls are TRBV7-8 and TRBJ2-4, with a possible D match to TRBD2 (5 bases). The germline V gene encodes CDR1 SGHVS and CDR2 FQNEAQ. The CDR3 contains 11 residues. The V gene lost 5 bases and the J gene lost 8 bases, with 7 bases spanning the gap. In DNA, the CDR3 is TGTGCCAGCAGCCCGGGGTACATTCAGTACTTC. This codes for CASSPGYIQYF.

This chain joins TRBV29-1 and TRBJ1-6; D remains ambiguous. The CDR3 has 13 amino acids. V shed 3 bases and J shed 10 bases, with 13 bases lying between them. From germline, CDR1 is SQVTM and CDR2 ANQGSEA. The CDR3 loop reads CSVEVGVNSPLHF. The CDR3, as DNA: TGCAGCGTTGAGGTCGGGGTTAACTCACCCCTCCACTTT.

The chain links TRBV2 to TRBJ2-7; TRBD2 is a possible D gene (6 bases). Germline lookup yields CDR1 SNHLY and CDR2 FYNNEI. Trimming removed 7 bases at V and 4 bases at J, with 17 bases between. The CDR3 has 14 residues. The CDR3: CASNRGGQQYEQYF. CDR3 nucleotides: TGTGCCAGCAACCGAGGAGGGCAACAATACGAGCAGTACTTC.

Worth noting for this clone: Different DNA sequences within this sample yield the same CDR3. V and J are TRBV5-1 and TRBJ2-7; TRBD2 agrees at 7 bases. V lost 4 bases and J lost 1; bases outside the gene matches: 5. Germline assignment: CDR1 SGHRS and CDR2 YFSETQ. This CDR3 region has 14 residues. The CDR3 region is CASSGGGRSYEQYF. The DNA of the CDR3 is TGCGCCAGCAGCGGGGGAGGGAGGTCCTACGAGCAGTACTTC.

The chain combines TRBV10-3 with TRBJ1-5; 10 nucleotides match TRBD1. The CDR3 is made up of 15 amino acids. Germline assignment: CDR1 ENHRY and CDR2 SYGVKD. V shed 8 bases and J 6 bases; nucleotides not matched to a gene: 10. Here the CDR3 DNA reads TGTGCCATCGGGTGGGACAGGGGAAGTACTCAGCCCCAGCATTTT. It yields the protein CAIGWDRGSTQPQHF.

This clone has just one count. Other DNA sequences in this sample translate to the same CDR3. The CDR3 nucleotides are TGTGCCAGCAGCCCAAGGGGGGGGTCCTACGAGCAGTACTTC. Amino acids: CASSPRGGSYEQYF. The chain couples TRBV5-4 to TRBJ2-7; weak D call: TRBD2 (7 bases). The germline V gene encodes CDR1 SGHNT and CDR2 YYREEE (reference sequence). V lost 4 bases and J lost 1, with 12 bases in between. This CDR3 spans 14 amino acids. The whole variable domain, filled in from reference TRBV5-4 and TRBJ2-7, reads ETGVTQSPTHLIKTRGQQVTLRCSSQSGHNTVSWYQQALGQGPQFIFQYYREEENGRGNFPPRFSGLQFPNYSSELNVNALELDDSALYLCASSPRGGSYEQYFGPGTRLTVT.

A few counts support this clone. This chain joins TRBV6-5 and TRBJ1-1; D perhaps matches TRBD1 (6 bases). The CDR3 covers 13 residues. The germline V and J ends were trimmed by 5 bases and 9 bases, with 16 bases remaining between them. Germline values: CDR1 MNHEY, CDR2 SVGAGI. CDR3 bases: TGTGCCAGCAGTAATGACAGGTTAAGTCAAGCTTTCTTT. As protein: CASSNDRLSQAFF.

V is TRBV5-4 and J is TRBJ1-5; D is uncertain. Germline lookup yields CDR1 SGHNT and CDR2 YYREEE (reference sequence). The CDR3 has 13 amino acids. V was pared by 0 bases and J by 6 bases, with 7 bases between. The CDR3 loop reads CASSLDGGQPQHF. Written as DNA, the CDR3 is TGTGCCAGCAGCTTGGATGGAGGTCAGCCCCAGCATTTT.

This clone came up a few times. The chain uses TRBV5-1 and TRBJ1-1, with 9 nucleotides matching TRBD1. Germline assignment: CDR1 SGHRS and CDR2 YFSETQ. The CDR3 is 13 residues long. The junction had 5 bases not matched to a gene; V was cut back by 0 bases and J by 11 bases. CDR3 residues: CASSLGTGEAAFF. CDR3 DNA: TGCGCCAGCAGCTTGGGGACAGGGGAGGCGGCTTTCTTT.

This chain joins TRBV11-3 and TRBJ1-1; 7 bases agree with TRBD1. Germline CDR1 SGHNT, CDR2 YENEEA. With V trimmed by 5 bases and J by 3 bases, 9 bases remained unmatched. CDR3 length equals 15 residues. CDR3: CASSQYRGEDTEAFF. The CDR3 DNA follows: TGTGCCAGCAGCCAGTACAGGGGCGAAGACACTGAAGCTTTCTTT.

The V gene is TRBV6-2 or TRBV6-3, the J gene TRBJ2-7; no definite D call. The CDR3 contains 12 residues. The germline gives CDR1 MNHEY, CDR2 SVGEGT. V was shortened by 0 bases and J by 4 bases, with 4 bases between the two germline ends. The CDR3 nucleotides are TGTGCCAGCAGTTACTCTCATTACGAGCAGTACTTC. This codes for CASSYSHYEQYF.

V is TRBV19 and J is TRBJ1-5; TRBD1 agrees at 10 bases. CDR1 is LNHDA and CDR2 is SQIVND in the germline V gene (reference sequence). The CDR3 loop spans 15 amino acids. The junction had 7 bases not matched to a gene; V was cut back by 5 bases and J by 6 bases. Here the CDR3 reads CASSLDRGPGQPQHF. CDR3 DNA sequence: TGTGCCAGTAGTCTCGACAGGGGGCCGGGTCAGCCCCAGCATTTT.